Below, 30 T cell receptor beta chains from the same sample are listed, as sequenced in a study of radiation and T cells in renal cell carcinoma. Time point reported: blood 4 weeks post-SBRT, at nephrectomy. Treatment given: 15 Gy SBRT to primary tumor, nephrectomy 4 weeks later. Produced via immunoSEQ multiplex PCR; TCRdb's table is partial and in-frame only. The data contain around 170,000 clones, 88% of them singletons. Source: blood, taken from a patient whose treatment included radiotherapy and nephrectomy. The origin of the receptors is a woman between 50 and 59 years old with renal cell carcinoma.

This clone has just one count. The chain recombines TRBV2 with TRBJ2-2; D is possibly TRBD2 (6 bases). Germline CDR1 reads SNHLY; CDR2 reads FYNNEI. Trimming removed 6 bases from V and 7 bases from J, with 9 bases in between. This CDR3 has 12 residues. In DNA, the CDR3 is TGTGCCAGCAGGGGGGAGGACGGGGAGCTGTTTTTT. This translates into CASRGEDGELFF.

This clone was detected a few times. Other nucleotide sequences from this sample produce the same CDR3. The CDR3 nucleotides are TGTGCCAGCTCACCGGGACTTCAAGAGACCCAGTACTTC. It yields the protein CASSPGLQETQYF. The rearrangement uses TRBV18 and TRBJ2-5; D might be TRBD2 (6 bases). The CDR3 has 13 residues. The V gene's germline CDR1 is KGHSH and CDR2 LQKENI. V dropped 3 bases and J dropped 2 bases, with 7 bases sitting between them.

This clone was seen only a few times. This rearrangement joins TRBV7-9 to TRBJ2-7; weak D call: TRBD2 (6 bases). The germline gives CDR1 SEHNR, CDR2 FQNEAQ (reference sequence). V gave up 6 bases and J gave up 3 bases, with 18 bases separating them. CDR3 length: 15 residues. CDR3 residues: CASSPLWGDYYEQYF. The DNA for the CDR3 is TGTGCCAGCAGTCCTTTATGGGGGGATTACTACGAGCAGTACTTC.

CDR3 sequence: CASSTDRGRKTEAFF. In nucleotides, the CDR3 is TGTGCCAGCAGTACCGACAGGGGGCGGAAGACTGAAGCTTTCTTT. This chain links TRBV6-6 with TRBJ1-1; 10 bases match TRBD1. V shed 5 bases and J 5 bases; nucleotides not matched to a gene: 8. The CDR3 is made up of 15 amino acids. Germline V CDR1 and CDR2: MNHNY, SVGAGI (reference sequence).

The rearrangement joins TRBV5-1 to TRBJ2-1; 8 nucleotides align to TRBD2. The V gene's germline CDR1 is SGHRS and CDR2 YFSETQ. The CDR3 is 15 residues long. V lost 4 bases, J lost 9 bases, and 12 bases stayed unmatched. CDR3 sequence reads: CASSHGSGAEGEQFF. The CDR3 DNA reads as TGCGCCAGCAGCCACGGTAGCGGGGCCGAGGGTGAGCAGTTCTTC.

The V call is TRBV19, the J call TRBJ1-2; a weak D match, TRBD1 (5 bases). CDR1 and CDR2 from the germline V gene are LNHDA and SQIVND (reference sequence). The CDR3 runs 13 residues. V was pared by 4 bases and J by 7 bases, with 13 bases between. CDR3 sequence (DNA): TGTGCCAGTAGTACCGGGAATGACAGTGGCTACACCTTC. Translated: CASSTGNDSGYTF. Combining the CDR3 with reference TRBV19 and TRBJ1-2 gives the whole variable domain DGGITQSPKYLFRKEGQNVTLSCEQNLNHDAMYWYRQDPGQGLRLIYYSQIVNDFQKGDIAEGYSVSREKKESFPLTVTSAQKNPTAFYLCASSTGNDSGYTFGSGTRLTVV.

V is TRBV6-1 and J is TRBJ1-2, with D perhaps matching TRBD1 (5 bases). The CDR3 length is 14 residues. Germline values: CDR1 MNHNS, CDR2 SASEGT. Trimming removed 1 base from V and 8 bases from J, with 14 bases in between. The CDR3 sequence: CASSEVWTSGGYTF. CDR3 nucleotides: TGTGCCAGCAGTGAAGTTTGGACAAGCGGAGGCTACACCTTC.

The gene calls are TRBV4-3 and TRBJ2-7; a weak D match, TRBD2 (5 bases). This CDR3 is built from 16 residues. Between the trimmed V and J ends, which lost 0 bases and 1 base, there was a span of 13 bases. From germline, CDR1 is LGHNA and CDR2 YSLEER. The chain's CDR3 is CASSQDLRSGSYEQYF. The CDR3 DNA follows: TGCGCCAGCAGCCAAGATCTTCGCAGCGGTTCCTACGAGCAGTACTTC.

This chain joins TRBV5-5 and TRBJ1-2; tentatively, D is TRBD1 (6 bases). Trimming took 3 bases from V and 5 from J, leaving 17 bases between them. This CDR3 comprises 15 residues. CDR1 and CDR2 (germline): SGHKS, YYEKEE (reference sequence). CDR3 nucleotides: TGTGCCAGCAGCTCTTACGACAGGCCCGAATATGGCTACACCTTC. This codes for CASSSYDRPEYGYTF.

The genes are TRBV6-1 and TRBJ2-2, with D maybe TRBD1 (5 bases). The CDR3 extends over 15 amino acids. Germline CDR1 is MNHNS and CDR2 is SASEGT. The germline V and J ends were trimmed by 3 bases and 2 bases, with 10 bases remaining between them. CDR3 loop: CASSDGAANTGELFF. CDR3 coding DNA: TGTGCCAGCAGTGATGGGGCCGCTAACACCGGGGAGCTGTTTTTT.

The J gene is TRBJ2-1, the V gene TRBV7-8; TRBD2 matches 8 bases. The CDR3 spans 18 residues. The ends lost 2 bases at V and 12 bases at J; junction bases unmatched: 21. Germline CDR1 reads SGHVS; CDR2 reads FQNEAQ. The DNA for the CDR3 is TGTGCCAGCAGCTTATACCCCCCTTTGGAGCGGGGGCCAGCCAGGCAGTTCTTC. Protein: CASSLYPPLERGPARQFF.

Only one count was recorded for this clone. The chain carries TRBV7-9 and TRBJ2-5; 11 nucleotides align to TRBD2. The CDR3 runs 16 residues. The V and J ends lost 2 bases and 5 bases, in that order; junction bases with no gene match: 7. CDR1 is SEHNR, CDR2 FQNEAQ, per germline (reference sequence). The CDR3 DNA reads TGTGCCAGCAGCTTAACTCTCCGGACTAGCGGGGAGACCCAGTACTTC. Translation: CASSLTLRTSGETQYF.

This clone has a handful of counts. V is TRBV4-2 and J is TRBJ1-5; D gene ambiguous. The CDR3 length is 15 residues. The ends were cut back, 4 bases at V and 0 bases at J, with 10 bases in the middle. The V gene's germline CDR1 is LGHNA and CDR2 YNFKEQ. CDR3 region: CASSRNFYSNQPQHF. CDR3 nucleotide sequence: TGTGCCAGCAGCCGTAACTTCTATAGCAATCAGCCCCAGCATTTT.

In DNA, the CDR3 is TGTGCCAGCAGTGAACAGGGGCTGAGCTCCTACGAGCAGTACTTC. This encodes CASSEQGLSSYEQYF. The V and J genes are TRBV6-1 and TRBJ2-7; D possibly corresponds to TRBD1 (6 bases). V lost 2 bases and J 0 bases, leaving 11 bases between the germline ends. The CDR3 spans 15 residues. Germline CDR1 MNHNS, CDR2 SASEGT.

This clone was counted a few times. The CDR3 region is CASAEYNNQPQHF. The DNA of the CDR3 is TGTGCCAGCGCAGAGTATAACAATCAGCCCCAGCATTTT. The chain couples TRBV6-1 to TRBJ1-5; D gene unclear. Germline CDR1 MNHNS, CDR2 SASEGT. The CDR3 consists of 13 residues. The V gene lost 8 bases and the J gene lost 3 bases, with 11 bases spanning the gap.

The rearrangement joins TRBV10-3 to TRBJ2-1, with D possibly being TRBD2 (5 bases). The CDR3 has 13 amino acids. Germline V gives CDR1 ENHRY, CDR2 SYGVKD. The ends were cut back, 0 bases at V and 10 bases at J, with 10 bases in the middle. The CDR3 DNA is TGTGCCATCAGTGAGTCGAGGGAATGGGAGCAGTTCTTC. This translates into CAISESREWEQFF.

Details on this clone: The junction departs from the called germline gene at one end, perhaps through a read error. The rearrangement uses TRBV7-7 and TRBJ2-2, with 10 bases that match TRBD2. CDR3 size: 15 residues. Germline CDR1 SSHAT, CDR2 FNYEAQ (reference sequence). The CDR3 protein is CASSLASGGTGELFF. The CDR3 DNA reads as TGTGCTAGCAGCTTGGCTAGCGGGGGCACCGGGGAGCTGTTTTTT.

The CDR3 DNA reads as TGCAGCGTTGAAAAAGACAGCAATCAGCCCCAGCATTTT. Its protein is CSVEKDSNQPQHF. This chain uses TRBV29-1 with TRBJ1-5, with no clear D. CDR3 length: 13 residues. In germline, CDR1 is SQVTM, CDR2 ANQGSEA. V shed 2 bases and J shed 1 base, with 6 bases lying between them.

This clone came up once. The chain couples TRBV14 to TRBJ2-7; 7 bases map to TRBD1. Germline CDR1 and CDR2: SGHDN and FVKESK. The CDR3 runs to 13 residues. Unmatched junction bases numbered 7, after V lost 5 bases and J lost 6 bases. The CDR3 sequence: CASSSDRVREQYF. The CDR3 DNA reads TGTGCCAGCAGCAGCGACAGGGTCCGCGAGCAGTACTTC.

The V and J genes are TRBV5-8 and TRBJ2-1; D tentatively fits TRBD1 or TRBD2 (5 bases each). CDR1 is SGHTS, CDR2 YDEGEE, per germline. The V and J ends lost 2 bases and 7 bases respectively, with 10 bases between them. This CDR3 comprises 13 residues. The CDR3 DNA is TGTGCCAGCAGCTTATCGGGGCTGAATGAGCAGTTCTTC. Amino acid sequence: CASSLSGLNEQFF.

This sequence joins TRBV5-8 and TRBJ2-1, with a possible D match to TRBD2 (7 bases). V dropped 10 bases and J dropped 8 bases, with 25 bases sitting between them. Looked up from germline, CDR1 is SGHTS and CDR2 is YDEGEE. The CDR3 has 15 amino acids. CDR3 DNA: TGTGCCTACAATGCCGTGGGGGGGCAATACGATGAGCAGTTCTTC. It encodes CAYNAVGGQYDEQFF.

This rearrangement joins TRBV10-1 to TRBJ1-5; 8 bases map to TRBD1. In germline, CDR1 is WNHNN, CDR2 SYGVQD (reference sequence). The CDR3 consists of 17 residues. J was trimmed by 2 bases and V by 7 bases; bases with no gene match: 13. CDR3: CASTETRGLKGNQPQHF. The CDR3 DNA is TGCGCCAGCACTGAAACCAGGGGGCTAAAGGGCAATCAGCCCCAGCATTTT.

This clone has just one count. The CDR3 DNA reads as TGCGCCAGCAGCTTGGCGGCTAGCGGGGGGTTGGCAGATACGCAGTATTTT. This sequence encodes CASSLAASGGLADTQYF. The genes are TRBV5-1 and TRBJ2-3, with 11 bases identical to TRBD2. CDR3 size: 17 residues. Germline V lookup: CDR1 SGHRS, CDR2 YFSETQ. J lost 4 bases, V lost 0 bases, and 7 bases had no gene match.

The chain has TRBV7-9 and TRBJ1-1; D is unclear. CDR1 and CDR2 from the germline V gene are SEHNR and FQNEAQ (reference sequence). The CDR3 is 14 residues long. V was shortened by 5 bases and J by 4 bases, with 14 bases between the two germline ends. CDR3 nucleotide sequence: TGTGCCAGCAGCCCCCGTGACGGTTCCACTGAAGCTTTCTTT. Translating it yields CASSPRDGSTEAFF.

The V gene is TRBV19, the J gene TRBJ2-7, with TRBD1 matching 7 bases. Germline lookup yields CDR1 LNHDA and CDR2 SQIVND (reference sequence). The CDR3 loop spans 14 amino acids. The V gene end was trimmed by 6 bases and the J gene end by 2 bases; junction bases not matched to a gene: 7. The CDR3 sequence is CASSTQGSPYEQYF. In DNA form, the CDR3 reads TGTGCCAGTAGCACACAGGGGAGCCCCTACGAGCAGTACTTC.

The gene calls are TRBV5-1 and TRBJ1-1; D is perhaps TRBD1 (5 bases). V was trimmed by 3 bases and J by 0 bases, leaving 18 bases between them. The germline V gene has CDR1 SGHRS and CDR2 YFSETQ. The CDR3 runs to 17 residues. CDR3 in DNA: TGCGCCAGCAGCTCCCCGGTGCGGAGGGGTATGAACACTGAAGCTTTCTTT. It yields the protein CASSSPVRRGMNTEAFF.

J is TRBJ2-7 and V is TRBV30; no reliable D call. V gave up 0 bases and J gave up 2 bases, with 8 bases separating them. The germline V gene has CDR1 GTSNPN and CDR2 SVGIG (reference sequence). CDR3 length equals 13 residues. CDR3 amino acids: CAWSVGGAYEQYF. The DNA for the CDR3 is TGTGCCTGGAGTGTAGGCGGAGCCTACGAGCAGTACTTC.

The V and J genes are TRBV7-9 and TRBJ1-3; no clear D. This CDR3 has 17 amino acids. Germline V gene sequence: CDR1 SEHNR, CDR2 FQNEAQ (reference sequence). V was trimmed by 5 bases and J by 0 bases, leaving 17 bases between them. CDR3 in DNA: TGTGCCAGCAGCGCCTCCCCCCCCCGGATCTCTGGAAACACCATATATTTT. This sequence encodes CASSASPPRISGNTIYF. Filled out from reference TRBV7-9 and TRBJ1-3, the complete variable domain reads DTGVSQNPRHKITKRGQNVTFRCDPISEHNRLYWYRQTLGQGPEFLTYFQNEAQLEKSRLLSDRFSAERPKGSFSTLEIQRTEQGDSAMYLCASSASPPRISGNTIYFGEGSWLTVV.

This CDR3 reads CASSPSSDTEAFF. CDR3 nucleotide sequence: TGTGCCAGCTCACCAAGCAGTGACACTGAAGCTTTCTTT. The V gene is TRBV18, the J gene TRBJ1-1; no clear D gene. CDR1 KGHSH and CDR2 LQKENI come from the germline V gene. V was shortened by 2 bases and J by 3 bases, with 7 bases between the two germline ends. This CDR3 has 13 amino acids.

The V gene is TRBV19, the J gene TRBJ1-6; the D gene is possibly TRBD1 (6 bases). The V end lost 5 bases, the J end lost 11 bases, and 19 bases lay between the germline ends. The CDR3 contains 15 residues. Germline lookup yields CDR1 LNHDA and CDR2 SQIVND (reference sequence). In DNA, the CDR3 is TGTGCCAGTAGTTCTCAGCCAGGGGTAGGTACACCCCTCCACTTT. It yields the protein CASSSQPGVGTPLHF. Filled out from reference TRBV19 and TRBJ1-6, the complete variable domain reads DGGITQSPKYLFRKEGQNVTLSCEQNLNHDAMYWYRQDPGQGLRLIYYSQIVNDFQKGDIAEGYSVSREKKESFPLTVTSAQKNPTAFYLCASSSQPGVGTPLHFGNGTRLTVT.